This TCR beta chain was identified during a study of cytomegalovirus exposure and HLA in healthy donors. Study results and limitations: It was reportedly the case that the classifier diagnosed cytomegalovirus status with high specificity and sensitivity.

The CDR3 loop spans 14 amino acids. Trimming removed 4 bases from V and 2 bases from J, with 12 bases in between. Per the germline V gene, CDR1 is SNHLY and CDR2 is FYNNEI. Turning to this clone: Its antigen is unknown.

The PCR was carried out with 60 Vbeta primers and 13 Jbeta primers. Sequencing used immunoSEQ multiplex PCR; TCRdb keeps in-frame clones, though not all of them. Here the sample spans under 150,000 clones, 82% being singletons. The V call is TRBV2, the J call TRBJ2-7, with a possible D match to TRBD1 (6 bases). Material: PBMCs. This clonotype was sampled from a man aged 25 to 40 in good health and CMV-seropositive. CDR3 in DNA: TGTGCCAGCAGTGGGCTGGGGGCCCCCTACGAGCAGTACTTC. Its protein product is CASSGLGAPYEQYF.